Listed below are T cell receptor beta chains from one sample, sequenced in a study of neurological immune-mediated disorders. A single record per CDR3 protein comes from TCRdb applying MiXCR to the 5' RACE reads. The sample comprises roughly 100,000 distinct CDR3 sequences, roughly a tenth of which are singletons, and approximately 3.1% rests with the top ten. Material: PBMCs. These receptors all stem from a female donor with HTLV-1-associated myelopathy (HAM/TSP). CDR3s leave out the opening cysteine and the closing phenylalanine or tryptophan.

V gene: TRBV5-1; J gene: TRBJ1-1; CDR3 protein: ASSLDRELVNTEAF
V gene: TRBV7-9; J gene: TRBJ2-7; CDR3 protein: ASSHGQGASYEQY
V gene: TRBV7-9; J gene: TRBJ2-2; CDR3 protein: ASSFRGQWNTGELF
V gene: TRBV5-1; J gene: TRBJ1-2; CDR3 protein: ASSLAGLLGYT
V gene: TRBV18; J gene: TRBJ2-1; CDR3 protein: ASSPQASNYNEQF
V gene: TRBV11-2; J gene: TRBJ1-1; CDR3 protein: ASSLGSGGTTGRDTEAF
V gene: TRBV27; J gene: TRBJ2-5; CDR3 protein: ASSSTVPALAGAGGETQY
V gene: TRBV29-1; J gene: TRBJ2-1; CDR3 protein: SVDGGGVSGNEQF
V gene: TRBV3-1; J gene: TRBJ2-4; CDR3 protein: ASSHRGIQY
V gene: TRBV21-1; J gene: TRBJ2-5; CDR3 protein: ASRAPTRPQETQY
V gene: TRBV2; J gene: TRBJ1-5; CDR3 protein: ASSGGGNQPQH
V gene: TRBV20-1; J gene: TRBJ2-3; CDR3 protein: SARGYQPRGAGDSDTQY
V gene: TRBV29-1; J gene: TRBJ2-3; CDR3 protein: SAERGGDTQY
V gene: TRBV5-1; J gene: TRBJ2-5; CDR3 protein: ASSFNGAQETQY
V gene: TRBV28; J gene: TRBJ2-3; CDR3 protein: ASSLNPGEPTDTQY
V gene: TRBV7-9; J gene: TRBJ2-3; CDR3 protein: ASSRRRDTQY
V gene: TRBV2; J gene: TRBJ1-2; CDR3 protein: ASSAGQGEDGYT
V gene: TRBV20-1; J gene: TRBJ2-5; CDR3 protein: SAPFSGGPQETQY
V gene: TRBV5-1; J gene: TRBJ2-1; CDR3 protein: ASSLARGGGYNEQF
V gene: TRBV7-9; J gene: TRBJ2-5; CDR3 protein: ASSLNRHNRQETQY
V gene: TRBV5-1; J gene: TRBJ2-7; CDR3 protein: ASSDLVGGLNYEQY
V gene: TRBV20-1; J gene: TRBJ2-1; CDR3 protein: SAGRAKVDNEQF
V gene: TRBV5-1; J gene: TRBJ1-2; CDR3 protein: ASSGGTGGLHLYGYT
V gene: TRBV29-1; J gene: TRBJ2-1; CDR3 protein: SVEAPGHLSYNEQF
V gene: TRBV24-1; J gene: TRBJ2-7; CDR3 protein: ATSDLQAQY
V gene: TRBV7-9; J gene: TRBJ2-7; CDR3 protein: ASSPDRVHEQY
V gene: TRBV10-3; J gene: TRBJ2-3; CDR3 protein: ATRAGTGTDTQY
V gene: TRBV11-2; J gene: TRBJ1-1; CDR3 protein: ASSLGTRQGNTEAF
V gene: TRBV29-1; J gene: TRBJ2-1; CDR3 protein: SAMDRESYNEQF